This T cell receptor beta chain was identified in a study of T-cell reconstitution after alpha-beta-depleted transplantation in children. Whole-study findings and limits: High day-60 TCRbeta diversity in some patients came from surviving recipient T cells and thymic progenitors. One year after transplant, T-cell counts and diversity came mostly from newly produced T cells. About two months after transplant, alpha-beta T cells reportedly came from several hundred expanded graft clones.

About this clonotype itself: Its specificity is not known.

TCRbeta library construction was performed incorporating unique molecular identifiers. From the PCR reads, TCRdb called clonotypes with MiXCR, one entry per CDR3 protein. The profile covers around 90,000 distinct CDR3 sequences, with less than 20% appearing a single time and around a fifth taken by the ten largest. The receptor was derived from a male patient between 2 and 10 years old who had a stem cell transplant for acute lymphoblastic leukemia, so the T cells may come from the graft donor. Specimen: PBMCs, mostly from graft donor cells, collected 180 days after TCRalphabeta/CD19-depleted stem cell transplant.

CDR3 sequence: CASTSMGHLAPSSYNEQFF. CDR3 coding DNA: TGTGCCAGCACCTCGATGGGCCATCTAGCGCCCAGCTCCTACAATGAGCAGTTCTTC. This chain joins TRBV12-3 or TRBV12-4 and TRBJ2-1, with a tentative D call TRBD2 (6 bases). Trimming took 7 bases from V and 0 from J, leaving 25 bases between them. CDR3 length: 19 amino acids.